This TCR beta chain was sequenced during a study of blood T cell repertoires in COVID-19. This clone was seen more than once but under ten times. The CDR3 totals 16 residues. Clones were sequenced by immunoSEQ multiplex PCR, and TCRdb holds only the in-frame ones, with some missing. The sample has more than 200,000 clones, 88% seen once. The sequence derives from a man in his 70s with acute or convalescent COVID-19. The sequencing input was peripheral blood. V usage is TRBV21-1 and J usage is TRBJ2-6; TRBD1 reflects the table's D call only, with no check against the DNA. TRBV21-1 represents a pseudogene. The DNA of the CDR3 is TGTGCCAGCAGTCCGGGCAGGGTGCGCGGGGCCAACGTCCTGACTTTC. It codes for CASSPGRVRGANVLTF.